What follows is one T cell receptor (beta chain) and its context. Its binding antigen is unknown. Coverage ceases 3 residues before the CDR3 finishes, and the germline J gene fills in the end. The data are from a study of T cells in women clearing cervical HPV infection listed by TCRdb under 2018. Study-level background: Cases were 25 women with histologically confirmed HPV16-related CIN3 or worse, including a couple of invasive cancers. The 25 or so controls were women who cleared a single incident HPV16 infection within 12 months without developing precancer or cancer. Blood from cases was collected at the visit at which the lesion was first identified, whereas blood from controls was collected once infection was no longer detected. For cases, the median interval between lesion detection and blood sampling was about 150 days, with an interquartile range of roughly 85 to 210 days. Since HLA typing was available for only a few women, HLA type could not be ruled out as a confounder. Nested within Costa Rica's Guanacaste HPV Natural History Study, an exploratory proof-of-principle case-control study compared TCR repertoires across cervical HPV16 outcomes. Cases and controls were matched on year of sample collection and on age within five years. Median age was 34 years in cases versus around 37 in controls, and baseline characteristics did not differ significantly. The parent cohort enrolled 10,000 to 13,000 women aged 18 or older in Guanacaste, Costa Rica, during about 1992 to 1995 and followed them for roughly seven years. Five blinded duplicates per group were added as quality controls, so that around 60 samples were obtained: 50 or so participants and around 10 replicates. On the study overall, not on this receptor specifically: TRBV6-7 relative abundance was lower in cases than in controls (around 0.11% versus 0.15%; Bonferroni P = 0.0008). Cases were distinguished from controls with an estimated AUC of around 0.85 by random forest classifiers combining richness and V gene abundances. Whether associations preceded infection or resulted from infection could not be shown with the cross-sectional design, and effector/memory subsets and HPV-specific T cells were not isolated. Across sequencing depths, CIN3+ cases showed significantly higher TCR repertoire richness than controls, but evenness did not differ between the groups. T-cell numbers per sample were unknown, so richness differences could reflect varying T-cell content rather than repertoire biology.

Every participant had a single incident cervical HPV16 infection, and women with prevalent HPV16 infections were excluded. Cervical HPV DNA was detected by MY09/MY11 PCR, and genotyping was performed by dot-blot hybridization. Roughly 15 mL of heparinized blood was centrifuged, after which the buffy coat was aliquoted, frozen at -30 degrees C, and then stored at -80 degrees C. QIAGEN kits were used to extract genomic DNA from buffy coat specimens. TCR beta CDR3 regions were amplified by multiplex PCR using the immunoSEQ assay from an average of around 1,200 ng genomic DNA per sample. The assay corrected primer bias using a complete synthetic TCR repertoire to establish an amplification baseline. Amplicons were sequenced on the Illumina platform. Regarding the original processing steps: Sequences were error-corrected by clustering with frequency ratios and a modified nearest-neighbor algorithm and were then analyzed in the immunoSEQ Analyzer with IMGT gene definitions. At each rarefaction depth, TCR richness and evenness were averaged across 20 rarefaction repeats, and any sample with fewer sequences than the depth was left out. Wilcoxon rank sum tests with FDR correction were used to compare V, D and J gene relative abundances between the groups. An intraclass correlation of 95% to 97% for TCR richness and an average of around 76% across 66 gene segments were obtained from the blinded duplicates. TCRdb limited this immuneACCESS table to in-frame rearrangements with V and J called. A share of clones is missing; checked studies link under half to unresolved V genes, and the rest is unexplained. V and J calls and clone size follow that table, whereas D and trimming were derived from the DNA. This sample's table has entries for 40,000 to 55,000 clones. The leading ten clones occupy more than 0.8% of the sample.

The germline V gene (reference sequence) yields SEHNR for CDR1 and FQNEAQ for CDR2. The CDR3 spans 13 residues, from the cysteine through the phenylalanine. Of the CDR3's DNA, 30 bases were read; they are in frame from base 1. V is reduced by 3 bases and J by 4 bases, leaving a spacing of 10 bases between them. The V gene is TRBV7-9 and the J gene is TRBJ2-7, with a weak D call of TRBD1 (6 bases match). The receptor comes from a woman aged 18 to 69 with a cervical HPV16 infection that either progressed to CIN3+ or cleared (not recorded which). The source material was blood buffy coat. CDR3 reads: CASSFVQGYEQYF. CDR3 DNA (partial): TGTGCCAGCAGCTTTGTTCAGGGGTACGAG.